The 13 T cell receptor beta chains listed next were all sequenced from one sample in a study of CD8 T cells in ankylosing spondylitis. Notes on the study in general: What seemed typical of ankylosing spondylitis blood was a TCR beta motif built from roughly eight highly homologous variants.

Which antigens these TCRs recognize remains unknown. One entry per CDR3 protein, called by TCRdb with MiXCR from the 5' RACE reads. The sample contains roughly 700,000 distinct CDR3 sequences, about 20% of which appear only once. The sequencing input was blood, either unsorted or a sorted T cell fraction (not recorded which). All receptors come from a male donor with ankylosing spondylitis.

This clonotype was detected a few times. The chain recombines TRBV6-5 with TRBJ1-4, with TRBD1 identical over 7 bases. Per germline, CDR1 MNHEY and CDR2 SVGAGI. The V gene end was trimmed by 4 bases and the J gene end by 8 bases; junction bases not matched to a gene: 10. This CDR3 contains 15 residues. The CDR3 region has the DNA TGTGCCAGCAGTTTGACAGGGCGTTCGGGCGAAAAACTGTTTTTT. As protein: CASSLTGRSGEKLFF.

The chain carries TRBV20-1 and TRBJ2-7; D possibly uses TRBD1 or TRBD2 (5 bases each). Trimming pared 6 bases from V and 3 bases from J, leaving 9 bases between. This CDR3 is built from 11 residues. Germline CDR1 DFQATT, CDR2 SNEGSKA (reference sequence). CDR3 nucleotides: TGCAGTGCGGGACCCGACTACGAGCAGTACTTC. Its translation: CSAGPDYEQYF.

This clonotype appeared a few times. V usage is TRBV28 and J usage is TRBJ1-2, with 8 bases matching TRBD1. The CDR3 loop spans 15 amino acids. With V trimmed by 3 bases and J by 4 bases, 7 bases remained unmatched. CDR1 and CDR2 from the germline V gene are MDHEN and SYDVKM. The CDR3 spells CASSLGGQAIYGYTF. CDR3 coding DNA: TGTGCCAGCAGTTTGGGGGGACAGGCGATCTATGGCTACACCTTC.

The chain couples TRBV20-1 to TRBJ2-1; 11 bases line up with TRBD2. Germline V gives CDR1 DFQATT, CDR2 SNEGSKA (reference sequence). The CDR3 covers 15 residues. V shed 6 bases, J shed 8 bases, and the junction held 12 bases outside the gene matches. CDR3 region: CSATVLAGDVDEQFF. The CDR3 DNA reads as TGCAGTGCAACCGTACTAGCGGGAGATGTGGATGAGCAGTTCTTC.

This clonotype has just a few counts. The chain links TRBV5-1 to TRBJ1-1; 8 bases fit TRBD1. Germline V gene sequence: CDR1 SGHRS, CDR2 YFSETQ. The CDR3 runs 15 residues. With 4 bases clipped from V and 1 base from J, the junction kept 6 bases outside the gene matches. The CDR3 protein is CASSRGQAENTEAFF. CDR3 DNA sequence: TGCGCCAGCAGCAGGGGACAGGCCGAGAACACTGAAGCTTTCTTT.

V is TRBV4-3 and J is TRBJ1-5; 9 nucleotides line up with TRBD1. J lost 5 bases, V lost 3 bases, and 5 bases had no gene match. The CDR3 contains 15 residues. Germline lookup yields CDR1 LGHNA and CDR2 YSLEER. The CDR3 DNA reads TGCGCCAGCAGCCAGGGGACAGGGTTTGATCAGCCCCAGCATTTT. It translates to CASSQGTGFDQPQHF.

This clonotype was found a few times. The CDR3 nucleotides are TGCGCCAGCAGCCCCATCCTAGCGGGAGTGAACAATGAGCAGTTCTTC. This sequence encodes CASSPILAGVNNEQFF. This sequence joins TRBV4-1 and TRBJ2-1; 10 bases agree with TRBD2. CDR1 MGHRA and CDR2 YSYEKL come from the germline V gene. J was trimmed by 5 bases and V by 4 bases; bases with no gene match: 8. The CDR3 covers 16 residues.

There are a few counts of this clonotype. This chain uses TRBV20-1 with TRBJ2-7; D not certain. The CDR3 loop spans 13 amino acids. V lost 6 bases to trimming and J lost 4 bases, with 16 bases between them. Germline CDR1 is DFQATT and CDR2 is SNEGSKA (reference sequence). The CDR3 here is CSAGPLPAYEQYF. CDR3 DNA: TGCAGTGCCGGTCCCCTTCCGGCGTACGAGCAGTACTTC.

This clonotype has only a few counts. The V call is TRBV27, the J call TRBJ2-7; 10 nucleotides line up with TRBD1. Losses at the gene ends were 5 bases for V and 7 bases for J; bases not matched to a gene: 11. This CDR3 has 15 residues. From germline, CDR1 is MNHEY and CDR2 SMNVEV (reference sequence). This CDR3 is CASSRGTGVLAEQYF. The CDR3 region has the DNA TGTGCCAGCAGTAGGGGGACAGGGGTTCTTGCAGAGCAGTACTTC.

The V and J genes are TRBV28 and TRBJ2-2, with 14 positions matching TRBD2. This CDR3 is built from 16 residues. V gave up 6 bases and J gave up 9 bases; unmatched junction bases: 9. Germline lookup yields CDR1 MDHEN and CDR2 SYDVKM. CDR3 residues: CASRGAGTSGRRELFF. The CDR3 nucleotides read TGTGCCAGCAGAGGGGCGGGGACTAGCGGGAGAAGGGAGCTGTTTTTT.

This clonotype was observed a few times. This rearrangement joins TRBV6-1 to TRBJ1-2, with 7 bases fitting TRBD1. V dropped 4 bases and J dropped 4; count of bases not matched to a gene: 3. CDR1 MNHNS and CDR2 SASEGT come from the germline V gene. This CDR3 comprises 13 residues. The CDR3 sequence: CASSVRTGYGYTF. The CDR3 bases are TGTGCCAGCAGTGTTCGGACAGGCTATGGCTACACCTTC.

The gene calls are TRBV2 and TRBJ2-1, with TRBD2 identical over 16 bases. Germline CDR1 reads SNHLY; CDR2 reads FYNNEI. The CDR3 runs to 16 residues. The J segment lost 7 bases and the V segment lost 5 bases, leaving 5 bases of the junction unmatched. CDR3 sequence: CASSRGLAGGENEQFF. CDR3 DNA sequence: TGTGCCAGCAGTCGGGGACTAGCGGGAGGGGAGAATGAGCAGTTCTTC.

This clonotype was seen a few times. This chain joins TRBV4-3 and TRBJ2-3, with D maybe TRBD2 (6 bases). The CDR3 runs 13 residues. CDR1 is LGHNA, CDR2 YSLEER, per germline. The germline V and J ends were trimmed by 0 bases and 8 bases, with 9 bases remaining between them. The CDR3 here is CASSQENGGTQYF. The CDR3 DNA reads TGCGCCAGCAGCCAAGAAAACGGGGGTACGCAGTATTTT.